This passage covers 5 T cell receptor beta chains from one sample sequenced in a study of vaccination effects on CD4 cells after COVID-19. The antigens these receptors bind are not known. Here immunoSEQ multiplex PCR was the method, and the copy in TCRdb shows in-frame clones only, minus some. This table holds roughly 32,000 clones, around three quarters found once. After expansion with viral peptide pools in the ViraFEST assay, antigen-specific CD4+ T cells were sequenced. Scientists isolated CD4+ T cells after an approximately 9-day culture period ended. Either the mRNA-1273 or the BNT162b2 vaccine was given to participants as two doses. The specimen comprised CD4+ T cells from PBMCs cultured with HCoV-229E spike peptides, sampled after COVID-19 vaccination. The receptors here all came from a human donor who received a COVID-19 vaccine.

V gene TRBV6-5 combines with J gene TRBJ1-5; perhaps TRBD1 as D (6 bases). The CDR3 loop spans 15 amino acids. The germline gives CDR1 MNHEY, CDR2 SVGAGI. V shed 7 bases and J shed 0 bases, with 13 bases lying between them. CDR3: CASTLQGTSNQPQHF. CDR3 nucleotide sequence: TGTGCCAGCACCCTACAGGGTACTAGCAATCAGCCCCAGCATTTT.

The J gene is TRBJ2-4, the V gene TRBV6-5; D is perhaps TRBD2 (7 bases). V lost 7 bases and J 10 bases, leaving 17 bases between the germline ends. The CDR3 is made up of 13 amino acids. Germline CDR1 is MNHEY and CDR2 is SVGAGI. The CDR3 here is CASTGGARRIQYF. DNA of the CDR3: TGTGCCAGCACTGGGGGGGCCCGACGGATTCAGTACTTC.

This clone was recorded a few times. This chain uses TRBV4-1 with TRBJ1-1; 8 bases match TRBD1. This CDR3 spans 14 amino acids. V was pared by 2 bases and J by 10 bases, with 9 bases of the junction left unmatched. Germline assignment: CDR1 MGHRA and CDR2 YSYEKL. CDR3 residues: CASSQPGQVRRAFF. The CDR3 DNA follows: TGCGCCAGCAGCCAACCGGGACAGGTACGACGAGCTTTCTTT.

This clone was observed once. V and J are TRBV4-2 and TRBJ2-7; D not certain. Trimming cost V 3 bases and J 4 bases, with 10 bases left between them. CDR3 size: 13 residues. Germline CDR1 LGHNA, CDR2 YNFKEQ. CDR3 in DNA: TGTGCCAGCAGCCAGGAAAGGGATTACGAGCAGTACTTC. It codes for CASSQERDYEQYF.

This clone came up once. CDR3 nucleotides: TGTGCCACCAGTGATTCCTTTGCGGGGGGGCAGGATACGCAGTATTTT. This gives the protein CATSDSFAGGQDTQYF. This chain joins TRBV24-1 and TRBJ2-3, with 9 bases identical to TRBD2. CDR1 and CDR2 from the germline V gene are KGHDR and SFDVKD. V lost 2 bases to trimming and J lost 6 bases; unmatched junction nucleotides: 8. The CDR3 sequence is 16 residues long.